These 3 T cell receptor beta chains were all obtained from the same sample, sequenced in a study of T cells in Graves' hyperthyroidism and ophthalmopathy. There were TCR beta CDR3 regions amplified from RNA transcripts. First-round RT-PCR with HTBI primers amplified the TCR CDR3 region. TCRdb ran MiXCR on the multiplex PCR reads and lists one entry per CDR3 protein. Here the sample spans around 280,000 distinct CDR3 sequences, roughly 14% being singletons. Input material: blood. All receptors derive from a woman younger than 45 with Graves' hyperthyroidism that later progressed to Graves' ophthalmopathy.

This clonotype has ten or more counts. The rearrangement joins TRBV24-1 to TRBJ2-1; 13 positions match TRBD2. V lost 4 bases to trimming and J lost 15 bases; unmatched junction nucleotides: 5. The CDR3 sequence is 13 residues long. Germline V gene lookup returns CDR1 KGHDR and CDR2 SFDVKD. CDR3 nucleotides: TGTGCCACCAGTGAGGGACTAGCGGGATCGATGTTCTTC. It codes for CATSEGLAGSMFF.

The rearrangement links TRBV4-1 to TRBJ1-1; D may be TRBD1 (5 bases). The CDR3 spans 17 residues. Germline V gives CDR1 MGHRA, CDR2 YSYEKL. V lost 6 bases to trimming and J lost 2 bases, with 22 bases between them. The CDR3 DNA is TGCGCCAGCAGTGGGGCCGCTAATCAAAATCGAAACACTGAAGCTTTCTTT. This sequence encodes CASSGAANQNRNTEAFF.

CDR3 sequence (DNA): TGTGCCAGCAGCTTCGGGTTGTCAGGGGGTAGCGGTGAAGCTTTCTTT. This gives the protein CASSFGLSGGSGEAFF. V and J are TRBV11-3 and TRBJ1-1, with 7 bases aligning to TRBD1. Looked up from germline, CDR1 is SGHNT and CDR2 is YENEEA. J lost 7 bases, V lost 3 bases, and 14 bases had no gene match. This CDR3 region has 16 residues.